What follows is one T cell receptor beta chain and its context. The sample belongs to a study of blood T cell repertoires in COVID-19. Looking at the study overall: Samples taken during acute and convalescent COVID-19 were collected in the United States, Italy and Spain. T cells, B-cell-depleted T cells, or PBMCs supplied cDNA or gDNA.

J lost 1 base, V lost 5 bases, and 10 bases had no gene match. CDR1 is KGHDR and CDR2 is SFDVKD in the germline V gene. This CDR3 spans 18 amino acids. In the source study's methods: Amplification of reference gene primers provided the estimated nucleated cell counts. The assay was immunoSEQ multiplex PCR, and TCRdb's table has in-frame clones only and misses some. That table furnishes V, J and clone size, whereas the DNA furnished D and trimming. The sample shows hundreds of thousands of clones, around 83% of them seen only once. The TCR comes from a man at least 80 years old with acute or convalescent COVID-19. The sequenced material came from peripheral blood. The V call is TRBV24-1, the J call TRBJ1-5; TRBD1 matches 10 bases. The CDR3 DNA reads TGTGCCACCAGTGTCCCTAGGACAGGGGGAAAAAGCAATCAGCCCCAGCATTTT. It encodes CATSVPRTGGKSNQPQHF.